Each of the 14 T cell receptor beta chains below was sequenced from the same sample in a study of early T cells in non-severe SARS-CoV-2 infection. TCRdb processed the 5' RACE reads anew with MiXCR; each CDR3 protein has one entry. The sample holds around 26,000 distinct CDR3 sequences, nearly 5% seen once. The sequenced sample was whole blood. These receptors all stem from an adult who was a healthcare worker with PCR-confirmed SARS-CoV-2 infection or an uninfected control (not recorded which).

The J gene is TRBJ2-4, the V gene TRBV20-1; a weak D match, TRBD1 (6 bases). Germline V gene lookup returns CDR1 DFQATT and CDR2 SNEGSKA (reference sequence). The CDR3 has 12 amino acids. The V end was cut by 8 bases, the J end by 1 base, with 9 bases between. In DNA, the CDR3 is TGCAGTTTCGGACAGGCCAAAAACATTCAGTACTTC. Its translation: CSFGQAKNIQYF.

This clonotype was observed many times. This chain joins TRBV20-1 and TRBJ2-1, with TRBD2 matching over 13 bases. The CDR3 is 17 amino acids. Germline V gene data show CDR1 as DFQATT and CDR2 as SNEGSKA (reference sequence). V lost 6 bases and J lost 1; bases outside the gene matches: 9. CDR3 sequence reads: CSAKLAGGPGSYNEQFF. Written as DNA, the CDR3 is TGCAGTGCGAAACTAGCGGGGGGGCCGGGTTCCTACAATGAGCAGTTCTTC.

This clonotype was observed a few times. The gene calls are TRBV6-5 and TRBJ1-2; the D gene is possibly TRBD1 (5 bases). The CDR3 has 15 amino acids. Germline assignment: CDR1 MNHEY and CDR2 SVGAGI. Trimming left V 2 bases short and J 4 bases short, with 14 bases between. The CDR3 sequence: CASSYTPGSSYGYTF. CDR3 nucleotide sequence: TGTGCCAGCAGTTACACCCCAGGGAGTTCCTATGGCTACACCTTC.

This clonotype is medium-sized (0.01 to 0.1%) within its sample. V gene TRBV20-1 combines with J gene TRBJ1-1; possibly TRBD1 for D (5 bases). The CDR3 loop spans 15 amino acids. V lost 0 bases and J 7 bases, leaving 18 bases between the germline ends. Germline V gene lookup returns CDR1 DFQATT and CDR2 SNEGSKA (reference sequence). CDR3 in DNA: TGCAGTGCTAGAGATCCCCGGGGCGGGTATGTTGAAGCTTTCTTT. This translates into CSARDPRGGYVEAFF.

This clonotype was detected many times. The chain has TRBV5-4 and TRBJ1-2; D is unclear. Germline V gives CDR1 SGHNT, CDR2 YYREEE (reference sequence). This CDR3 has 12 residues. V lost 5 bases and J 8 bases, leaving 13 bases between the germline ends. In DNA form, the CDR3 reads TGTGCCAGCAGTTGGACCCCCGGGGGCTACACCTTC. This codes for CASSWTPGGYTF. Based on the CDR3 plus reference TRBV5-4 and TRBJ1-2, the full variable domain is ETGVTQSPTHLIKTRGQQVTLRCSSQSGHNTVSWYQQALGQGPQFIFQYYREEENGRGNFPPRFSGLQFPNYSSELNVNALELDDSALYLCASSWTPGGYTFGSGTRLTVV.

This clonotype was found many times. The V gene is TRBV3-1, the J gene TRBJ2-2; TRBD2 matches 11 bases. Trimming at V came to 6 bases and at J to 5 bases, leaving 8 bases not matched to a gene. In germline, CDR1 is LGHDT, CDR2 YNNKEL (reference sequence). The CDR3 extends over 16 amino acids. This CDR3 is CASRNLAGGWTGELFF. The CDR3 region has the DNA TGTGCCAGCAGGAATCTAGCGGGAGGCTGGACCGGGGAGCTGTTTTTT.

This clonotype was seen repeatedly, ten times or more. V and J are TRBV30 and TRBJ1-2, with 8 nucleotides matching TRBD1. Germline trimming cut 1 base from V and 8 bases from J; bases unmatched to any gene: 6. CDR3 length: 13 residues. Germline V gene data show CDR1 as GTSNPN and CDR2 as SVGIG (reference sequence). The CDR3 DNA follows: TGTGCCTGGAGTGCGACAGGGGAGGAGGGCTACACCTTC. Its protein product is CAWSATGEEGYTF. Together with reference TRBV30 and TRBJ1-2, the CDR3 gives the full variable domain: SQTIHQWPATLVQPVGSPLSLECTVEGTSNPNLYWYRQAAGRGLQLLFYSVGIGQISSEVPQNLSASRPQDRQFILSSKKLLLSDSGFYLCAWSATGEEGYTFGSGTRLTVV.

This clonotype was picked up a small number of times. V is TRBV13 and J is TRBJ2-7; D call uncertain. CDR1 and CDR2 from the germline V gene are PRHDT and FYEKMQ (reference sequence). The CDR3 length is 12 residues. V was clipped by 5 bases and J by 7 bases, with 12 bases between them. CDR3 coding DNA: TGTGCCAGCAGCATTCAGGACGGGGAGCAGTACTTC. Translated: CASSIQDGEQYF. The full variable domain, its missing parts supplied by reference TRBV13 and TRBJ2-7, is AAGVIQSPRHLIKEKRETATLKCYPIPRHDTVYWYQQGPGQDPQFLISFYEKMQSDKGSIPDRFSAQQFSDYHSELNMSSLELGDSALYFCASSIQDGEQYFGPGTRLTVT.

This clonotype showed up many times. This rearrangement joins TRBV6-5 to TRBJ1-2; 8 nucleotides align to TRBD1. From germline, CDR1 is MNHEY and CDR2 SVGAGI. The trim removed 6 bases at V and 3 bases at J, leaving 12 bases unmatched. The CDR3 has 16 amino acids. Here the CDR3 reads CASSSPRTGSDYGYTF. Here the CDR3 DNA reads TGTGCCAGCAGCTCGCCCCGGACAGGGAGCGACTATGGCTACACCTTC.

The sample holds many counts of this clonotype. The V and J genes are TRBV12-3 or TRBV12-4 and TRBJ1-2; D possibly corresponds to TRBD1 (6 bases). The V and J ends lost 6 bases and 7 bases respectively, with 15 bases between them. This CDR3 contains 13 residues. CDR3 in amino acids: CASRNSGGGGYTF. The CDR3 bases are TGTGCCAGCAGAAACTCGGGGGGCGGTGGCTACACCTTC.

There are many counts of this clonotype. This sequence joins TRBV3-1 and TRBJ1-2; D remains unclear. The germline V and J ends were trimmed by 0 bases and 6 bases, with 11 bases remaining between them. Germline V gene lookup returns CDR1 LGHDT and CDR2 YNNKEL (reference sequence). This CDR3 has 14 amino acids. The CDR3 here is CASSQDGVEDGYTF. CDR3 DNA: TGTGCCAGCAGCCAAGACGGGGTAGAAGATGGCTACACCTTC. Looking up the rest from reference TRBV3-1 and TRBJ1-2 gives the full variable domain: DTAVSQTPKYLVTQMGNDKSIKCEQNLGHDTMYWYKQDSKKFLKIMFSYNNKELIINETVPNRFSPKSPDKAHLNLHINSLELGDSAVYFCASSQDGVEDGYTFGSGTRLTVV.

This clonotype was observed a few times. V gene TRBV9 combines with J gene TRBJ1-3; no reliable D call. Trimming shortened V by 4 bases and J by 0 bases, and 14 bases separated the two germline ends. Germline assignment: CDR1 SGDLS and CDR2 YYNGEE. The CDR3 runs to 16 residues. The CDR3 nucleotides are TGTGCCAGCAGCACCCGAGGGCCAGCCTCTGGAAACACCATATATTTT. This codes for CASSTRGPASGNTIYF. Full variable domain (remainder filled in from reference TRBV9 and TRBJ1-3): DSGVTQTPKHLITATGQRVTLRCSPRSGDLSVYWYQQSLDQGLQFLIQYYNGEERAKGNILERFSAQQFPDLHSELNLSSLELGDSALYFCASSTRGPASGNTIYFGEGSWLTVV.

This clonotype has a handful of counts. The chain carries TRBV27 and TRBJ2-7; D gene uncertain. V lost 5 bases to trimming and J lost 3 bases, with 20 bases between them. CDR3 length equals 16 residues. Germline assignment: CDR1 MNHEY and CDR2 SMNVEV (reference sequence). The CDR3 here is CASSPRAGANYYEQYF. Here the CDR3 DNA reads TGTGCCAGCAGTCCCCGAGCAGGCGCTAACTACTACGAGCAGTACTTC.

This clonotype has ten or more counts. The genes are TRBV28 and TRBJ2-1; D not certain. Trimming pared 5 bases from V and 3 bases from J, leaving 5 bases between. Germline V gives CDR1 MDHEN, CDR2 SYDVKM. CDR3 size: 12 residues. The CDR3 spells CASSTVYNEQFF. CDR3 sequence (DNA): TGTGCCAGCAGTACCGTCTACAATGAGCAGTTCTTC.